This TCR beta chain originates from a study of graft-versus-host responses after intestinal transplantation listed by TCRdb under 2021. Turning to the overall study: Multivisceral, liver-intestinal, or isolated intestinal transplants were received by the recipients. Every recipient was given anti-thymocyte globulin induction, then maintenance tacrolimus and steroids for approximately 3 years. After intestinal transplantation, graft-versus-host and host-versus-graft alloreactive T cell clones in the graft, circulation and bone marrow were tracked using bulk TCR-beta CDR3 sequencing. Alloreactive clones were identified by sequencing pre-transplant mixed lymphocyte reaction products and comparing these products with unstimulated pre-transplant donor and recipient T cells. The cohort enrolled about two dozen intestinal transplant recipients, one of whom was a retransplant, and a few patients without pretransplant specimens were excluded. A peak of at least 4% donor T cells among recipient peripheral blood mononuclear cells was the definition used for donor T cell macrochimerism. Instead of going to the commercial service, samples from three later patients were sequenced in-house on an Illumina MiSeq and processed with MiXCR. Findings and caveats that apply to the study as a whole: Early after transplant, declines in HvG clones were associated with peak levels of circulating GvH clones. GvH clones turned up in recipient bone marrow, with some appearing earlier in ileal mucosa or blood, a pattern consistent with an intestinal mucosal origin. In patients with donor T cell macrochimerism, the allografts had high GvH to HvG T cell clonal ratios. The conclusions were limited by the relatively low number and heterogeneity of the intestinal transplant patients.

From cysteine to phenylalanine, the CDR3 is 13 amino acids long. The entry retains the CDR3 DNA only, 39 bases that are in frame from base 1. Per the germline V gene, SGDLS is the CDR1 and YYNGEE is the CDR2. Trimming removed 3 bases from V and 3 bases from J, leaving 9 bases between the germline ends. Receptor amplification or capture employed the immunoSEQ multiplex PCR assay. In most patients, genomic DNA was isolated using the Qiagen DNeasy Blood and Tissue Kit and sent frozen to Adaptive Biotechnologies for TCR sequencing. Adaptive Biotechnologies carried out high-throughput TCR-beta CDR3 sequencing of genomic DNA for most patients. Processing in the source paper ran as follows. Adaptive's ImmunoSEQ software was the source of the TCR sequencing data for approximately 18 patients, while a few other patients were processed with MiXCR and VDJtools. CD4 versus CD8 sorting errors were corrected by removing sequences found in both subsets at a frequency ratio below 5:1. CDR3 nucleotide sequences shared between donor and recipient were removed because the origin of such sequences could not be assigned. At least 2-fold expansion over unstimulated cells and a minimum CFSE-low frequency of 0.002% (template counts) or 0.001% (read counts) were required for clones to be classified as alloreactive. Mappable clones were those detected in sequenced pre-transplant spleen, lymph node, or MLR CFSE-low populations of the donor or recipient. The cumulative frequency of alloreactive clones was calculated as a percentage of all sequences, weighted by copy number. Drawn from immuneACCESS, this table holds only the in-frame rearrangements with V and J called that TCRdb kept. Clones are partly lost; checked studies trace under half to an unresolved V gene and leave the rest unexplained. That table supplies the V and J calls and clone size; D and trimming were determined from the DNA. For this sample there are about 86,000 clones; about nine tenths appear just once. About 0.27% of the sample is taken by the ten largest.

The sample's time point, from its label and the paper: cells obtained before transplantation from donor or recipient. CD3+CD4+ and CD3+CD8+ populations were FACS-sorted from unstimulated pre-transplant donor and recipient cells taken from spleen or lymph nodes. Notes on this clone: No cognate antigen has been identified for it. Per-base quality was not reported, and no clone a single base away is much larger than it.

The receptor comes from a human donor who was the organ donor for an intestinal transplant. The sequencing used unstimulated CD4+ T cells sorted from spleen or lymph node cells, collected before transplant. The chain was built from TRBV9 and TRBJ2-5, with the D gene not confidently named. The CDR3 is CASSGLSEETQYF. Read as DNA, the sequence is TGTGCCAGCAGCGGACTGTCTGAAGAGACCCAGTACTTC.